Listed here are 5 T cell receptor beta chains from one sample, sequenced in a study of blood T cell repertoires in COVID-19. Some clones are missing from TCRdb's copy, which holds only in-frame ones; the method was immunoSEQ multiplex PCR. The profile shows some 260,000 clones, about 86% of them singletons. What was sequenced was PBMCs or T cells enriched from blood (not recorded which). These receptors were obtained from a man aged 30 to 45 with acute COVID-19.

This clone came up once. V gene TRBV18 combines with J gene TRBJ2-1; D is ambiguous. Trimming pared 5 bases from V and 2 bases from J, leaving 19 bases between. Germline V CDR1 and CDR2: KGHSH, LQKENI. CDR3 size: 17 residues. This CDR3 is CASSERLAAQTYNEQFF. The CDR3 nucleotides are TGTGCCAGCTCAGAAAGATTAGCAGCCCAGACCTACAATGAGCAGTTCTTC. Filled out from reference TRBV18 and TRBJ2-1, the complete variable domain reads NAGVMQNPRHLVRRRGQEARLRCSPMKGHSHVYWYRQLPEEGLKFMVYLQKENIIDESGMPKERFSAEFPKEGPSILRIQQVVRGDSAAYFCASSERLAAQTYNEQFFGPGTRLTVL.

The chain recombines TRBV5-4 with TRBJ1-1, with no clear D. Germline CDR1 reads SGHNT; CDR2 reads YYREEE (reference sequence). CDR3 length equals 13 residues. V was pared by 4 bases and J by 7 bases, with 14 bases between. CDR3 region: CASSPGMGFEAFF. The CDR3 nucleotides are TGTGCCAGCAGCCCAGGTATGGGTTTTGAAGCTTTCTTT.

This clone was detected a few times. This sequence joins TRBV7-2 and TRBJ1-1; D might be TRBD1 (5 bases). The germline CDR1 and CDR2 sequences are SGHTA and FQGNSA. V lost 6 bases and J lost 4, with 18 bases in between. The CDR3 runs to 15 residues. The CDR3 DNA reads as TGTGCCAGCAGTACCGGTGGGGCCGGGGGCACTGAAGCTTTCTTT. Its protein is CASSTGGAGGTEAFF.

The J gene is TRBJ1-1, the V gene TRBV6-5, with D maybe TRBD1 (5 bases). The CDR3 is 14 amino acids. V was clipped by 6 bases and J by 1 base, with 12 bases between them. The germline gives CDR1 MNHEY, CDR2 SVGAGI. The CDR3 DNA is TGTGCCAGCAGCAAGCCCGGACAGAACACTGAAGCTTTCTTT. Protein: CASSKPGQNTEAFF.

This clone has only a few counts. The chain links TRBV3-1 (or the pseudogene TRBV3-2) to TRBJ2-1; perhaps TRBD1 as D (6 bases). CDR3 size: 17 residues. Germline V gene data show CDR1 as LGHDT and CDR2 as YNNKEL (reference sequence). V was cut by 5 bases and J by 0 bases, with 17 bases left in between. CDR3 sequence reads: CASSRGMGHRSYNEQFF. The CDR3 DNA reads as TGTGCCAGCAGCAGAGGGATGGGACACCGCTCCTACAATGAGCAGTTCTTC.